These T cell receptor beta chains were read from a single sample in a study of blood T cell repertoires in COVID-19. Sequenced by immunoSEQ multiplex PCR; TCRdb stores in-frame clones only, minus some. The data hold more than 40,000 clones, with about 85% observed a single time. The material sequenced was PBMCs or T cells enriched from blood (not recorded which). The receptors shown here come from a woman aged 45-65 years who had recovered from COVID-19. Each CDR3 is given without its conserved first and last residue.

TRBV12-3/TRBV12-4	TRBJ2-1	ASSFVEEEQF
TRBV3-1/TRBV3-2	TRBJ2-1	ASSQVLAGAIEQF
TRBV6-5	TRBJ1-1	ASSYPGQGITEAF
TRBV5-6	TRBJ2-7	ASRLAGGPREQY
TRBV7-6	TRBJ1-5	ASSLNQGASQPQH
TRBV18	TRBJ1-5	ASSPAEGAGNQPQH
TRBV19	TRBJ1-2	ASSIGPGMANT
TRBV6-5	TRBJ2-6	ASSWGDHSGANVLT
TRBV6-5	TRBJ2-1	ASTGTPGYEQF
TRBV5-5	TRBJ2-2	ASNAGQRDTGELF
TRBV6-2/TRBV6-3	TRBJ2-7	ASSYGRGDLYEQY
TRBV5-1	TRBJ2-2	ASSLLAGANTGELF
TRBV5-4	TRBJ1-2	ASSLDVGANYGYT
TRBV5-6	TRBJ2-1	ASRAHNEQF
TRBV3-1/TRBV3-2	TRBJ1-2	ASSQETGRGYT
TRBV6-1	TRBJ2-3	ASSEGGRTDTQY
TRBV5-1	TRBJ1-6	ASSLEGQGSPLH
TRBV7-3	TRBJ2-3	ASSPAPSGGADTQY
TRBV19	TRBJ1-2	ASSPDREVIYGYT
TRBV28	TRBJ1-4	ASSVDRGFVKKLF
TRBV11-2	TRBJ2-3	ASSSTSVGTDTQY
TRBV2	TRBJ2-7	ASSLQGLGYEQY
TRBV19	TRBJ2-3	ASSNEQGADTQY
TRBV28	TRBJ1-1	ASSAVGATEAF
TRBV27	TRBJ2-2	ASRGRGGELF
TRBV10-3	TRBJ2-7	AISELGGDYEQY
TRBV4-3	TRBJ2-7	ASSQGWTTSAEQY
TRBV4-1	TRBJ1-1	ASSQRAGTEAF